This T cell receptor beta chain originates from a study of OX40 agonist ivuxolimab in advanced cancers. Study context: Intravenous ivuxolimab was administered to patients every 2 weeks at 0.01 to 10 mg/kg.

Peripheral blood came from all dose cohorts at three timepoints. Germline CDR1 is SGHNT and CDR2 is YYREEE (reference sequence). The V and J ends lost 0 bases and 9 bases, in that order; junction bases with no gene match: 7. The CDR3 length is 16 residues. The data were produced by immunoSEQ multiplex PCR, yet TCRdb's version contains in-frame clones alone and is incomplete. The top ten clones hold approximately 0.31% of a sample with 90,000 to 120,000 clones, less than 95% of them seen once. The receptor was derived from an adult with an advanced solid tumor such as melanoma, head and neck, liver or kidney cancer. Here the sequenced sample was CD4+ or CD8+ T cells sorted from blood, taken in a trial of the OX40 agonist ivuxolimab. This chain joins TRBV5-4 and TRBJ1-6; 9 nucleotides agree with TRBD1. CDR3 amino acids: CASSLARGQGASPLHF. CDR3 DNA: TGTGCCAGCAGCTTGGCCCGGGGACAGGGTGCTTCACCCCTCCACTTT.